This TCR beta chain originates from a study of T cells in Graves' hyperthyroidism and ophthalmopathy. Trimming removed 6 bases at V and 3 bases at J, with 11 bases between. Germline loops: CDR1 SNHLY, CDR2 FYNNEI. The CDR3 extends over 13 amino acids. Broader study findings: The model forecast ophthalmopathy, anticipating it by a median roughly 6 months before onset.

Patients aged 18 to 65 had newly diagnosed hyperthyroidism lasting under 2 months. Patients were excluded for uncontrolled infection, other autoimmune disease, pregnancy or lactation. Together with thyroid ultrasound, orbital computed tomography, serum thyroxine and TRAb, clinical symptoms were used for diagnoses. TCR beta CDR3 region amplification was performed from RNA transcripts. During a first-round RT-PCR of the TCR CDR3, the HTBI primer set was used. TCRdb re-called the multiplex PCR reads through MiXCR, storing one row per CDR3 protein. The sample records 250,000 or so distinct CDR3 sequences, 13% to 15% being singletons. This clonotype was counted many times. Its matching antigen is unknown.

The sequenced sample was blood. The chain recombines TRBV2 with TRBJ2-5, with D uncertain. The sequence derives from a woman aged 40 to 55 with Graves' hyperthyroidism that later progressed to Graves' ophthalmopathy. The CDR3 nucleotides are TGTGCCAGCAGCCCTCATGGCGAAGAGACCCAGTACTTC. Residues: CASSPHGEETQYF. Supplemented by reference TRBV2 and TRBJ2-5, the full variable domain reads EPEVTQTPSHQVTQMGQEVILRCVPISNHLYFYWYRQILGQKVEFLVSFYNNEISEKSEIFDDQFSVERPDGSNFTLKIRSTKLEDSAMYFCASSPHGEETQYFGPGTRLLVL.